The rows below give T cell receptor beta chains drawn from one sample of a study of CD8+CD57+ T cells in acquired aplastic anemia. TCRdb re-called the reads through MiXCR, storing one row per CDR3 protein. The sample has 180,000 or so distinct CDR3 sequences, 35% to 50% seen once. The material sequenced was sorted CD4+, CD8+, or CD8+CD57+ T cells (not recorded which) from PBMCs. The receptors stem from a human donor in good health. CDR3s include the opening cysteine and the closing phenylalanine or tryptophan. Each record gives: V gene, J gene, CDR3 protein.

>TRBV20-1|TRBJ1-1
CSASSPITGMVQAFF
>TRBV7-8|TRBJ1-5
CASSLAREQPQHF
>TRBV10-3|TRBJ1-1
CAIRDNMNTEAFF
>TRBV2|TRBJ1-1
CASSTGWTNTEAFF
>TRBV6-5|TRBJ2-7
CASRKRGNSYEQYF
>TRBV24-1|TRBJ2-7
CATSAVGSHEQYF
>TRBV19|TRBJ2-5
CATRDRPVGTQYF
>TRBV19|TRBJ2-1
CTSRKGQNNEQFF
>TRBV2|TRBJ1-2
CASTIHRQDYGYTF
>TRBV6-5|TRBJ1-1
CASSYRSNTEAFF
>TRBV5-1|TRBJ1-1
CASSLWPNTEAFF
>TRBV6-5|TRBJ1-1
CASSYGQRDTEAFF
>TRBV6-1|TRBJ1-5
CASSEQGRGQPQHF
>TRBV2|TRBJ1-5
CASTEVGARQPQHF
>TRBV2|TRBJ2-7
CASSGSVVPTKQYF
>TRBV19|TRBJ2-6
CASTQRSGANVLTF
>TRBV20-1|TRBJ1-1
CSARDSGRRNTEAFF
>TRBV2|TRBJ2-1
CASTSGTGAFNEQFF